The sequence of this TCR beta chain was determined in a study of cytomegalovirus exposure and HLA in healthy donors. PCR was performed using 60 Vbeta and 13 Jbeta primers. Some clones are missing from TCRdb's copy, which holds only in-frame ones; the method was immunoSEQ multiplex PCR. The data contain 250,000 to 350,000 clones, approximately 90% of them seen just once; the ten biggest clones take up 3% to 4%. Germline assignment: CDR1 SGHTA and CDR2 FQGTGA. The ends were cut back, 2 bases at V and 2 bases at J, with 8 bases in the middle. This CDR3 contains 14 residues. This clone was picked up a small number of times.

The sequencing input was PBMCs. V gene TRBV7-3 combines with J gene TRBJ2-3, with unresolved D. This sequence originates from a man aged 40-55 years in good health and CMV-seropositive. The CDR3 bases are TGTGCCAGCAGCTTAGCTAGAAACACAGATACGCAGTATTTT. Translation: CASSLARNTDTQYF. The whole variable domain, filled in from reference TRBV7-3 and TRBJ2-3, reads GAGVSQTPSNKVTEKGKYVELRCDPISGHTALYWYRQSLGQGPEFLIYFQGTGAADDSGLPNDRFFAVRPEGSVSTLKIQRTERGDSAVYLCASSLARNTDTQYFGPGTRLTVL.